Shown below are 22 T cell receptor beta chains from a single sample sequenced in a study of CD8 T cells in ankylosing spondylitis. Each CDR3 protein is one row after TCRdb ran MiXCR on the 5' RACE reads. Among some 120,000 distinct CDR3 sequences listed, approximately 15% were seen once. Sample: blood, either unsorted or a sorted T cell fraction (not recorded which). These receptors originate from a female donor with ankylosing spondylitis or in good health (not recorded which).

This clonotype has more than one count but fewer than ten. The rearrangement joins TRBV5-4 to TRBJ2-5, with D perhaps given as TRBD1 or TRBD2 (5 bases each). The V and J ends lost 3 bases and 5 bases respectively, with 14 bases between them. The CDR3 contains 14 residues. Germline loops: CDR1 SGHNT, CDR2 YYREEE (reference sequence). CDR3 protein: CASSSGRVQETQYF. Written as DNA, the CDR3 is TGTGCCAGCAGCTCGGGACGGGTCCAGGAGACCCAGTACTTC.

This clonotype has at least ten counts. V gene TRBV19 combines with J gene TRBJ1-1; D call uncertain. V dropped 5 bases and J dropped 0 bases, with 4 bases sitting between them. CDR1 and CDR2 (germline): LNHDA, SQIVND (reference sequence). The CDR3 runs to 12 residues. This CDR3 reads CASSWVNTEAFF. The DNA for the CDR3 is TGTGCCAGTAGTTGGGTGAACACTGAAGCTTTCTTT.

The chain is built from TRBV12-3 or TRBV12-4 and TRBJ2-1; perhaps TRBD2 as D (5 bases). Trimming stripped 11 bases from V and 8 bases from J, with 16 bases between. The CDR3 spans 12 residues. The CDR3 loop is CAATRGSDEQFF. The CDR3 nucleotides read TGTGCCGCTACCAGAGGGTCGGATGAGCAGTTCTTC.

The CDR3 sequence: CASRDSPYTGELFF. CDR3 DNA: TGTGCCAGCCGGGACAGTCCCTACACCGGGGAGCTGTTTTTT. This chain uses TRBV19 with TRBJ2-2, with TRBD1 matching 7 bases. Unmatched junction bases numbered 7, after V lost 9 bases and J lost 3 bases. Germline assignment: CDR1 LNHDA and CDR2 SQIVND (reference sequence). The CDR3 has 14 residues. Full variable domain (missing parts from reference TRBV19 and TRBJ2-2): DGGITQSPKYLFRKEGQNVTLSCEQNLNHDAMYWYRQDPGQGLRLIYYSQIVNDFQKGDIAEGYSVSREKKESFPLTVTSAQKNPTAFYLCASRDSPYTGELFFGEGSRLTVL.

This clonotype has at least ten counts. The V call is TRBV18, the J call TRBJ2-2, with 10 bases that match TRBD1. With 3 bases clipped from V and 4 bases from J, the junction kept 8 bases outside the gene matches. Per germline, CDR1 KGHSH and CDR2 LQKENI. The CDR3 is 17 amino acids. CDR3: CASSPRDRGWGTGELFF. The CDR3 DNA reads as TGTGCCAGCTCACCCCGGGACAGGGGTTGGGGCACCGGGGAGCTGTTTTTT.

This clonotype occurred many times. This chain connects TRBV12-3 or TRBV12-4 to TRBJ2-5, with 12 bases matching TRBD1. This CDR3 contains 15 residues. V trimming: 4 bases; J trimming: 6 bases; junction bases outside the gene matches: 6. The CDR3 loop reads CASSSGTGGAKTQYF. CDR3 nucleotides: TGTGCCAGCAGTTCCGGGACAGGGGGCGCGAAGACCCAGTACTTC.

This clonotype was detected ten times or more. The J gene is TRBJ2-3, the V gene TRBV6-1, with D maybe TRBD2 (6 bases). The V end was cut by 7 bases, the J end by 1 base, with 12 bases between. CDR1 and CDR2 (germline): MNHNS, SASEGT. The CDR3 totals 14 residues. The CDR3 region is CASIVGSGTDTQYF. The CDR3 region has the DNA TGTGCCAGCATAGTCGGGAGCGGCACAGATACGCAGTATTTT.

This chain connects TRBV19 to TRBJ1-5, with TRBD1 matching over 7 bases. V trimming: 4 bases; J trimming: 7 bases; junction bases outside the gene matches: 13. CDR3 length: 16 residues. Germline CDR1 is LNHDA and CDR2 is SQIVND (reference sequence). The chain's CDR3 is CASSRTNTQGKQPQHF. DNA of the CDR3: TGTGCCAGTAGTAGAACGAATACACAGGGGAAGCAGCCCCAGCATTTT.

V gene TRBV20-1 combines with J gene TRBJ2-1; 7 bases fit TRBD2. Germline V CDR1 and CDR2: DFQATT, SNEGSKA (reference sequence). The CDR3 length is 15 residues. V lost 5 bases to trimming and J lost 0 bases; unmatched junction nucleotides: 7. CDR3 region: CSAGLVGGSYNEQFF. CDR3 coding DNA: TGCAGTGCTGGACTAGTGGGGGGCTCCTACAATGAGCAGTTCTTC.

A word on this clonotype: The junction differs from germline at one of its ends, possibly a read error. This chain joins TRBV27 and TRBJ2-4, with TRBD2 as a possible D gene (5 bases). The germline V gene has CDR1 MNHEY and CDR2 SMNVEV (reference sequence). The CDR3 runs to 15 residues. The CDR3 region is CASSPWLLAKNIQHF. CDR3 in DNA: TGTGCCAGCAGCCCCTGGCTTCTAGCCAAAAACATTCAGCACTTC.

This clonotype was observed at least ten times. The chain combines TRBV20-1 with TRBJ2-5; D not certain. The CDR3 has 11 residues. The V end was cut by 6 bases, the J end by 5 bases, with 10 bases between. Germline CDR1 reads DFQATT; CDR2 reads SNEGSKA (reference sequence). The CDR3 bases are TGCAGTGCCCCTGTTAGGGAGACCCAGTACTTC. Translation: CSAPVRETQYF.

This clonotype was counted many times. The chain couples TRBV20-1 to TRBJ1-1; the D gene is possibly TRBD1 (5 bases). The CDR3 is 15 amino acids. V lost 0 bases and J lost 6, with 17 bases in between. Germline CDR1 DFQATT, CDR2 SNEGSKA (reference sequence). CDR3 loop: CSARDPRAGIPEAFF. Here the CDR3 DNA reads TGCAGTGCTAGAGATCCACGGGCAGGGATACCTGAAGCTTTCTTT.

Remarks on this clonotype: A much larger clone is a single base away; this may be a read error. DNA of the CDR3: TGTGCCAGCAGCTACCTAGTGCCTGAGCAGTTCTTC. Amino acid sequence: CASSYLVPEQFF. The J gene is TRBJ2-1, the V gene TRBV12-3 or TRBV12-4; D remains ambiguous. The V end was cut by 6 bases, the J end by 9 bases, with 12 bases between. The length of the CDR3 is 12 residues.

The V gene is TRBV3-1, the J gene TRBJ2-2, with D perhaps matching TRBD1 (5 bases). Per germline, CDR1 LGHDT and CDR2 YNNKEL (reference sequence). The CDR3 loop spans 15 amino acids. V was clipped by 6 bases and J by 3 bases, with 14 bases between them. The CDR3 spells CASRSQGKDTGELFF. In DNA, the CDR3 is TGTGCCAGCAGGAGTCAGGGAAAGGACACCGGGGAGCTGTTTTTT.

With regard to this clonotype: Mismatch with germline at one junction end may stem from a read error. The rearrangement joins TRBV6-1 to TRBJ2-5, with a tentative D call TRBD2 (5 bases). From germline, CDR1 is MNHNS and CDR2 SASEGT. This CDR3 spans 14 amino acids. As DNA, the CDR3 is TGTGTCAGCGGCCTCCTGGGGTACCAAGAGACCCAGTACTTC. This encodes CVSGLLGYQETQYF.

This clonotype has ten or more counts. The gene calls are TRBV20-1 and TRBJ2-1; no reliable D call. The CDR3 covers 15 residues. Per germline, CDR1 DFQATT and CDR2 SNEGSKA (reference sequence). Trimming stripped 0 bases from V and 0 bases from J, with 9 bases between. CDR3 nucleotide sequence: TGCAGTGCTAGAGATTTGGCTAGCTCCTACAATGAGCAGTTCTTC. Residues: CSARDLASSYNEQFF.

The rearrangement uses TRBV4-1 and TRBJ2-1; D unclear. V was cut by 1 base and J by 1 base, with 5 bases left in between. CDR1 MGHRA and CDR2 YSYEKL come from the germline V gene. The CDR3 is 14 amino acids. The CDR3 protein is CASSQGQSYNEQFF. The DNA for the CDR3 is TGCGCCAGCAGCCAAGGGCAGTCCTACAATGAGCAGTTCTTC.

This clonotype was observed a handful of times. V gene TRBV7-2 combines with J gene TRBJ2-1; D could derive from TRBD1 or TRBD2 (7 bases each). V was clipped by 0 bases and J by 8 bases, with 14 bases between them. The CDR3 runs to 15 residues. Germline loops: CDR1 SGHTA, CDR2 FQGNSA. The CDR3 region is CASSLAAGGGHEQFF. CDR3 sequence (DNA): TGTGCCAGCAGCTTAGCCGCAGGGGGGGGTCATGAGCAGTTCTTC.

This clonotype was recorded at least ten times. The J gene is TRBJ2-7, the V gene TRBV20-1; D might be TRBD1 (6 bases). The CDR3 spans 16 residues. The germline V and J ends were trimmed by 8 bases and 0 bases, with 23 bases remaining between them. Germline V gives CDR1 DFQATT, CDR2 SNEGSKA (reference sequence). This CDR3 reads CSSRTPRDIGSYEQYF. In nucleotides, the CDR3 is TGCAGTTCCCGGACTCCCCGGGACATAGGCTCCTACGAGCAGTACTTC.

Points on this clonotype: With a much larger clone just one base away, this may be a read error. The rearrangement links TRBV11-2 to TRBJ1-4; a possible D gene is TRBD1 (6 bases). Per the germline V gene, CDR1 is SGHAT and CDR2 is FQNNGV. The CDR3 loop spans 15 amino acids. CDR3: CTSSFQGYRDEKLFF. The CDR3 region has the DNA TGTACCAGCAGCTTCCAAGGGTACAGGGATGAAAAACTGTTTTTT.

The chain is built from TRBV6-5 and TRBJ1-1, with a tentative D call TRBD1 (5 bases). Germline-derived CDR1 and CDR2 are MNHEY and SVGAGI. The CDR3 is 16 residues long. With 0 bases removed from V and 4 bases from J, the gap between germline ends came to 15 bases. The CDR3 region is CASSYSMGRGSTEAFF. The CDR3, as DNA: TGTGCCAGCAGTTACTCGATGGGCCGGGGCAGCACTGAAGCTTTCTTT.

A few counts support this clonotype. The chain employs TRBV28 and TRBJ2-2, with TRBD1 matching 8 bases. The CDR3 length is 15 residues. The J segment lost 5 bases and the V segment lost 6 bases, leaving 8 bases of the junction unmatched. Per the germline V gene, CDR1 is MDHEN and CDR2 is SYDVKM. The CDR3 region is CASSPGQGRTGELFF. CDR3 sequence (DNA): TGTGCCAGCAGCCCCGGACAGGGAAGGACCGGGGAGCTGTTTTTT.